These 28 T cell receptor beta chains originate from one sample sequenced in a study of breast tumors, draining lymph nodes, adjacent tissues. The lymph nodes were axillary draining lymph nodes from breast cancer patients. Each CDR3 protein gets one entry after TCRdb re-called the multiplex PCR reads with MiXCR. This table holds under 85,000 distinct CDR3 sequences, approximately 20% found once. The sequenced material came from axillary lymph node tissue. The receptors here all came from a female donor with breast cancer. Some clones in this sample may be carry-over from other donors' samples.

This clonotype was picked up many times. The CDR3: CASSRTGDNEQFF. CDR3 DNA: TGTGCCAGTAGTAGGACTGGCGACAATGAGCAGTTCTTC. This chain connects TRBV19 to TRBJ2-1, with D perhaps matching TRBD2 (5 bases). V shed 4 bases and J shed 5 bases, with 9 bases lying between them. This CDR3 region has 13 residues. The germline V gene encodes CDR1 LNHDA and CDR2 SQIVND (reference sequence).

At least ten counts were recorded for this clonotype. This chain uses TRBV9 with TRBJ2-1, with D hard to call. This CDR3 spans 14 amino acids. Trimming took 0 bases from V and 1 from J, leaving 5 bases between them. Per germline, CDR1 SGDLS and CDR2 YYNGEE. As DNA, the CDR3 is TGTGCCAGCAGCGTAGACCTTTCCTACAATGAGCAGTTCTTC. Protein: CASSVDLSYNEQFF.

The sample holds many counts of this clonotype. V and J are TRBV7-2 and TRBJ1-6; the D is unclear. This CDR3 region has 13 residues. Looked up from germline, CDR1 is SGHTA and CDR2 is FQGNSA. Trimming cost V 8 bases and J 5 bases, with 10 bases left between them. CDR3 nucleotide sequence: TGTGCCAGCGCGACGGCTAATAATTCACCCCTCCACTTT. Its protein is CASATANNSPLHF.

J is TRBJ2-1 and V is TRBV11-1; 8 bases are shared with TRBD2. After removal of 4 bases from V and 15 bases from J, the junction contained 17 bases not matched to a gene. The CDR3 is 15 residues long. CDR1 and CDR2 from the germline V gene are SGHAT and FQDESV (reference sequence). CDR3: CASSSSVGGAPRWFF. Here the CDR3 DNA reads TGTGCCAGCAGCTCATCCGTCGGGGGGGCGCCGCGATGGTTCTTC.

The rearrangement joins TRBV6-1 to TRBJ2-1, with D tentatively TRBD1 (8 bases). Germline-derived CDR1 and CDR2 are MNHNS and SASEGT. The CDR3 sequence is 18 residues long. With 6 bases removed from V and 4 bases from J, the gap between germline ends came to 25 bases. The CDR3 is CASRADRASSGLYNEQFF. The CDR3 bases are TGTGCCAGCAGGGCGGACAGGGCCTCTAGCGGACTTTACAATGAGCAGTTCTTC.

This clonotype has at least ten counts. The chain carries TRBV20-1 and TRBJ2-7, with 8 bases identical to TRBD2. The trim removed 6 bases at V and 0 bases at J, leaving 10 bases unmatched. The CDR3 is 15 amino acids. Looked up from germline, CDR1 is DFQATT and CDR2 is SNEGSKA (reference sequence). This CDR3 reads CSAGGGGMSSYEQYF. CDR3 DNA: TGCAGTGCCGGGGGGGGCGGGATGAGCTCCTACGAGCAGTACTTC.

This chain connects TRBV30 to TRBJ2-1, with 7 positions matching TRBD2. Unmatched junction bases numbered 2, after V lost 0 bases and J lost 3 bases. The CDR3 sequence is 14 residues long. Germline assignment: CDR1 GTSNPN and CDR2 SVGIG (reference sequence). CDR3 in amino acids: CAWSVLAGYNEQFF. The DNA for the CDR3 is TGTGCCTGGAGTGTGTTAGCGGGCTACAATGAGCAGTTCTTC.

Points on this clonotype: This could be a read error, since a much larger clone is one nucleotide away. CDR3 residues: CASSYRLAGGRGELFF. In DNA, the CDR3 is TGTGCCAGCAGCTACCGACTAGCGGGAGGGAGGGGTGAGCTGTTCTTC. The chain is built from TRBV11-1 and TRBJ2-1; 14 positions match TRBD2. Per germline, CDR1 SGHAT and CDR2 FQDESV (reference sequence). The CDR3 sequence is 16 residues long.

At least ten counts were recorded for this clonotype. V and J are TRBV10-3 and TRBJ2-1, with TRBD1 matching 8 bases. Germline V gene sequence: CDR1 ENHRY, CDR2 SYGVKD. The CDR3 has 14 amino acids. The V gene end was trimmed by 11 bases and the J gene end by 6 bases; junction bases not matched to a gene: 12. CDR3 sequence: CAARRTGHPNEQFF. For the CDR3, the DNA is TGTGCCGCACGACGGACAGGGCATCCCAATGAGCAGTTCTTC.

This clonotype has ten or more counts. The chain combines TRBV6-1 with TRBJ2-2; D assignment may be TRBD1 or TRBD2 (5 bases each). Trimming shortened V by 1 base and J by 1 base, and 19 bases separated the two germline ends. Germline V lookup: CDR1 MNHNS, CDR2 SASEGT. The CDR3 spans 19 residues. The CDR3 protein is CASSEDTAWGGLNTGELFF. The CDR3 nucleotides read TGTGCCAGCAGTGAAGATACCGCGTGGGGCGGGCTGAACACCGGGGAGCTGTTTTTT.

The sample holds one count of this clonotype. A much larger clone is a single base away; this may be a read error. The chain couples TRBV6-5 to TRBJ2-1; a possible D gene is TRBD2 (6 bases). The V gene lost 6 bases and the J gene lost 7 bases, with 13 bases spanning the gap. The length of the CDR3 is 13 residues. Germline values: CDR1 MNHEY, CDR2 SVGAGI. The CDR3: CASRYDGGNEQFF. CDR3 nucleotides: TGTGCCAGCAGGTACGACGGGGGAAATGAGCAGTTCTTC.

This clonotype was picked up many times. The chain uses TRBV5-1 and TRBJ1-2; TRBD1 aligns across 8 bases. The V gene's germline CDR1 is SGHRS and CDR2 YFSETQ. The CDR3 extends over 12 amino acids. Germline trimming cut 4 bases from V and 8 bases from J; bases unmatched to any gene: 4. CDR3 in amino acids: CASSPAGGGYTF. The DNA of the CDR3 is TGCGCCAGCAGCCCCGCAGGGGGCGGCTACACCTTC.

As for this clonotype: Being one base from a much bigger clone, this may be a read error. This chain links TRBV5-4 with TRBJ2-2, with 7 bases lining up with TRBD2. This CDR3 contains 17 residues. Trimming took 4 bases from V and 5 from J; bases not matched to a gene: 14. The germline CDR1 and CDR2 sequences are SGHNT and YYREEE (reference sequence). The CDR3 DNA reads TGTGCCAGCAGCGGAGGCAAAGGGGAGGGACGGACCGGGGAGCTGTTTTTT. Its translation: CASSGGKGEGRTGELFF.

The sample holds many counts of this clonotype. The V and J genes are TRBV6-2 or TRBV6-3 and TRBJ2-7; a weak D match, TRBD1 (7 bases). The CDR3 is 16 amino acids. The V end was cut by 2 bases, the J end by 3 bases, with 17 bases between. Germline V CDR1 and CDR2: MNHEY, SVGEGT. Here the CDR3 reads CASSYGGGTAGYEQYF. The CDR3 DNA sequence: TGTGCCAGCAGTTACGGCGGCGGGACAGCGGGCTACGAGCAGTACTTC.

In its sample, this clonotype was seen many times. The chain recombines TRBV7-2 with TRBJ2-7; the match to TRBD2 covers 11 bases. Unmatched junction bases numbered 4, after V lost 6 bases and J lost 0 bases. CDR3 size: 15 residues. Germline CDR1 and CDR2: SGHTA and FQGNSA. The CDR3 is CASRGGTSGSYEQYF. In DNA form, the CDR3 reads TGTGCCAGCAGGGGAGGGACTAGCGGCTCCTACGAGCAGTACTTC.

There are many counts of this clonotype. This rearrangement joins TRBV7-3 to TRBJ2-2, with TRBD1 as a possible D gene (6 bases). Deletions cut 8 bases from V and 2 bases from J, with 18 bases between. This CDR3 comprises 16 residues. Germline V gene lookup returns CDR1 SGHTA and CDR2 FQGTGA. CDR3 coding DNA: TGTGCCAGCTCCTCCTGGGACATTAGTAACACCGGGGAGCTGTTTTTT. It codes for CASSSWDISNTGELFF.

At least ten counts were recorded for this clonotype. The chain has TRBV7-9 and TRBJ1-5, with 11 bases identical to TRBD1. Losses at the gene ends were 5 bases for V and 3 bases for J; bases not matched to a gene: 6. Germline CDR1 reads SEHNR; CDR2 reads FQNEAQ (reference sequence). The CDR3 sequence is 16 residues long. Here the CDR3 reads CASSPGQGAFNQPQHF. The DNA for the CDR3 is TGTGCCAGCAGCCCAGGACAGGGGGCCTTCAATCAGCCCCAGCATTTT.

Many counts were recorded for this clonotype. This chain links TRBV30 with TRBJ1-5; no clear D gene. CDR1 is GTSNPN and CDR2 is SVGIG in the germline V gene (reference sequence). The CDR3 sequence is 11 residues long. V gave up 5 bases and J gave up 2 bases, with 4 bases separating them. The CDR3 region has the DNA TGTGCCTGGGGCGGCAATCAGCCCCAGCATTTT. Residues: CAWGGNQPQHF. Full variable domain (outside the CDR3, taken from reference TRBV30 and TRBJ1-5): SQTIHQWPATLVQPVGSPLSLECTVEGTSNPNLYWYRQAAGRGLQLLFYSVGIGQISSEVPQNLSASRPQDRQFILSSKKLLLSDSGFYLCAWGGNQPQHFGDGTRLSIL.

This clonotype was seen many times. J is TRBJ2-3 and V is TRBV24-1, with a possible D match to TRBD1 (8 bases). Trimming took 9 bases from V and 4 from J, leaving 22 bases between them. The CDR3 extends over 16 amino acids. Germline lookup yields CDR1 KGHDR and CDR2 SFDVKD. The chain's CDR3 is CATAGTTGGAADTQYF. CDR3 in DNA: TGTGCCACCGCGGGGACCACAGGGGGGGCCGCAGATACGCAGTATTTT.

This clonotype was recorded many times. The chain recombines TRBV5-1 with TRBJ2-1; tentative D call: TRBD1 (7 bases). Germline lookup yields CDR1 SGHRS and CDR2 YFSETQ. V shed 4 bases and J shed 8 bases, with 22 bases lying between them. The CDR3 extends over 16 amino acids. The CDR3 DNA reads as TGCGCCAGCAGCCCCCGGGGCCAGGGGGGTTGGGATGAGCAGTTCTTC. Translating gives CASSPRGQGGWDEQFF.

This clonotype was counted between two and nine times. The gene calls are TRBV28 and TRBJ1-6, with a weak D call TRBD1 (5 bases). CDR1 and CDR2 (germline): MDHEN, SYDVKM. CDR3 length equals 17 residues. V was cut by 4 bases and J by 5 bases, with 18 bases left in between. In DNA form, the CDR3 reads TGTGCCAGCAGTTCCACCTACGGAACAGGCAATAATTCACCCCTCCACTTT. This encodes CASSSTYGTGNNSPLHF.

This clonotype was recorded many times. This chain joins TRBV7-3 and TRBJ2-3; a weak D match, TRBD2 (6 bases). Per germline, CDR1 SGHTA and CDR2 FQGTGA. V was cut by 5 bases and J by 0 bases, with 9 bases left in between. The CDR3 is 14 residues long. CDR3 loop: CASSVGTSTDTQYF. The CDR3 DNA sequence: TGTGCCAGCAGCGTGGGGACTAGCACAGATACGCAGTATTTT.

This chain links TRBV28 with TRBJ2-7, with D tentatively TRBD1 or TRBD2 (5 bases each). Germline loops: CDR1 MDHEN, CDR2 SYDVKM. V shed 5 bases and J shed 2 bases, with 16 bases lying between them. This CDR3 comprises 15 residues. The chain's CDR3 is CASSTTRDATYEQYF. The CDR3 bases are TGTGCCAGCAGTACTACCCGGGACGCCACCTACGAGCAGTACTTC.

Many counts were recorded for this clonotype. The V and J genes are TRBV5-1 and TRBJ2-3, with D perhaps matching TRBD2 (6 bases). Germline-derived CDR1 and CDR2 are SGHRS and YFSETQ. V was cut by 5 bases and J by 0 bases, with 10 bases left in between. This CDR3 is built from 14 residues. The CDR3 sequence: CASSASASTDTQYF. CDR3 bases: TGCGCCAGCAGTGCTAGCGCTAGCACAGATACGCAGTATTTT.

In this sample, this clonotype turned up many times. The chain is built from TRBV4-1 and TRBJ1-6; 7 bases map to TRBD1. From germline, CDR1 is MGHRA and CDR2 YSYEKL. V dropped 0 bases and J dropped 9; count of bases not matched to a gene: 5. This CDR3 comprises 15 residues. In DNA, the CDR3 is TGCGCCAGCAGCCAAGATAGGCAGGGGGTTTCACCCCTCCACTTT. It translates to CASSQDRQGVSPLHF.

This clonotype was picked up a small number of times. A single base separates this from a much larger clone, so it may be a read error. J is TRBJ2-7 and V is TRBV7-8, with D tentatively TRBD2 (6 bases). V shed 5 bases and J shed 2 bases, with 13 bases lying between them. Per germline, CDR1 SGHVS and CDR2 FQNEAQ. There are 14 residues in the CDR3. Here the CDR3 DNA reads TGTGCCAGCAGCCCGGGGGACGCTGCCTACGAGCAGTACTTC. As protein: CASSPGDAAYEQYF.

Ten or more counts support this clonotype. The rearrangement joins TRBV4-2 to TRBJ1-4, with D perhaps matching TRBD1 (5 bases). This CDR3 comprises 14 residues. The V end was cut by 4 bases, the J end by 7 bases, with 13 bases between. The germline V gene encodes CDR1 LGHNA and CDR2 YNFKEQ. Written as DNA, the CDR3 is TGTGCCAGCAGCCCCGGGGCTAGGGGTGAAAAACTGTTTTTT. This codes for CASSPGARGEKLFF.

This clonotype was observed a handful of times. The CDR3 spells CASSGYYTGELFF. CDR3 nucleotides: TGTGCCAGCAGTGGTTACTACACCGGGGAGCTGTTTTTT. The genes are TRBV6-1 and TRBJ2-2; no clear D. Germline V lookup: CDR1 MNHNS, CDR2 SASEGT. The CDR3 totals 13 residues. V lost 4 bases and J 3 bases, leaving 6 bases between the germline ends.